These 21 T cell receptor beta chains were all obtained from the same sample, sequenced in a study of control samples from healthy donors and cancer patients. Libraries were prepared by immunoSEQ multiplex PCR; TCRdb keeps only in-frame clonotypes and omits some of them. Here the sample spans 150,000 to 180,000 clones, 85% to 95% being singletons. What was sequenced was blood. These receptors originate from a middle-aged man in good health.

The chain is built from TRBV6-2 or TRBV6-3 and TRBJ1-4; D may be TRBD1 (5 bases). CDR3 length: 15 residues. Trimming left V 0 bases short and J 6 bases short, with 11 bases between. Germline values: CDR1 MNHEY, CDR2 SVGEGT. In nucleotides, the CDR3 is TGTGCCAGCAGTTACTCGTGGGGGGAGGATGAAAAACTGTTTTTT. This encodes CASSYSWGEDEKLFF.

The chain employs TRBV6-2 or TRBV6-3 and TRBJ1-1; maybe TRBD1 (5 bases). This CDR3 spans 17 amino acids. The germline V gene has CDR1 MNHEY and CDR2 SVGEGT. Deletions cut 0 bases from V and 1 base from J, with 15 bases between. This CDR3 reads CASSYSPAGKRNTEAFF. The CDR3 bases are TGTGCCAGCAGTTACTCGCCGGCAGGGAAGAGGAACACTGAAGCTTTCTTT.

This chain joins TRBV10-2 and TRBJ1-2; the D gene is possibly TRBD1 (6 bases). The CDR3 covers 14 residues. Looked up from germline, CDR1 is WSHSY and CDR2 is SAAADI. The V end was cut by 6 bases, the J end by 8 bases, with 19 bases between. This CDR3 reads CASSNTGKAGGYTF. CDR3 coding DNA: TGCGCCAGCAGCAATACAGGGAAGGCGGGGGGCTACACCTTC.

This chain uses TRBV19 with TRBJ1-2, with TRBD1 matching 11 bases. The J segment lost 9 bases and the V segment lost 0 bases, leaving 6 bases of the junction unmatched. CDR1 is LNHDA and CDR2 is SQIVND in the germline V gene (reference sequence). This CDR3 has 15 residues. The CDR3 loop reads CASSIDTGTGGSYTF. The CDR3 coding sequence is TGTGCCAGTAGTATAGACACCGGGACAGGGGGGAGCTACACCTTC.

To note about this clone: Other DNA sequences in the sample encode the same CDR3. The chain employs TRBV2 and TRBJ1-6, with D perhaps matching TRBD1 (6 bases). Germline V CDR1 and CDR2: SNHLY, FYNNEI. V lost 6 bases, J lost 7 bases, and 10 bases lay in between. This CDR3 is built from 13 residues. CDR3 nucleotides: TGTGCCAGCAGCAGGACAGAGAATTCACCCCTCCACTTT. Translation: CASSRTENSPLHF.

This chain connects TRBV6-5 to TRBJ1-6; D not resolved. CDR1 and CDR2 (germline): MNHEY, SVGAGI. V was trimmed by 6 bases and J by 7 bases, leaving 7 bases between them. The CDR3 runs to 12 residues. The chain's CDR3 is CASSRLNSPLHF. CDR3 DNA: TGTGCCAGCAGCCGACTCAATTCACCCCTCCACTTT.

The chain joins TRBV19 to TRBJ1-3; D gene uncertain. This CDR3 is 14 amino acids long. The germline V gene encodes CDR1 LNHDA and CDR2 SQIVND (reference sequence). V lost 7 bases and J lost 0, with 10 bases in between. This CDR3 reads CASNLRGSGNTIYF. In nucleotides, the CDR3 is TGTGCCAGTAATCTACGGGGCTCTGGAAACACCATATATTTT.

This chain joins TRBV6-6 and TRBJ2-2; 8 nucleotides line up with TRBD2. The ends lost 6 bases at V and 0 bases at J; junction bases unmatched: 3. The CDR3 totals 15 residues. The germline V gene encodes CDR1 MNHNY and CDR2 SVGAGI (reference sequence). The CDR3 nucleotides read TGTGCCAGCAGACGCGGGGGGTCGAACACCGGGGAGCTGTTTTTT. Its translation is CASRRGGSNTGELFF.

This clone was detected only once. The chain uses TRBV30 and TRBJ2-7; the match to TRBD1 covers 7 bases. Per germline, CDR1 GTSNPN and CDR2 SVGIG (reference sequence). J gave up 1 base and V 4 bases, and 7 bases lay outside the gene matches. The CDR3 spans 14 residues. The CDR3 nucleotides read TGTGCCTGGACCCGACAGGGCGCGTCCTACGAGCAGTACTTC. Protein: CAWTRQGASYEQYF. Variable domain in full (rest from reference TRBV30 and TRBJ2-7): SQTIHQWPATLVQPVGSPLSLECTVEGTSNPNLYWYRQAAGRGLQLLFYSVGIGQISSEVPQNLSASRPQDRQFILSSKKLLLSDSGFYLCAWTRQGASYEQYFGPGTRLTVT.

This sequence joins TRBV18 and TRBJ1-4, with D uncertain. V was pared by 2 bases and J by 8 bases, with 9 bases between. Germline CDR1 is KGHSH and CDR2 is LQKENI. There are 13 residues in the CDR3. The CDR3 DNA follows: TGTGCCAGCTCACCAGGAATGGGAGAAAAACTGTTTTTT. Residues: CASSPGMGEKLFF. The complete variable domain, with remaining parts taken from reference TRBV18 and TRBJ1-4, reads NAGVMQNPRHLVRRRGQEARLRCSPMKGHSHVYWYRQLPEEGLKFMVYLQKENIIDESGMPKERFSAEFPKEGPSILRIQQVVRGDSAAYFCASSPGMGEKLFFGSGTQLSVL.

The CDR3 bases are TGTGCCAGCAGAACTGACAGGGCCGGGAATGAAAAACTGTTTTTT. This encodes CASRTDRAGNEKLFF. The chain recombines TRBV28 with TRBJ1-4; TRBD1 aligns across 7 bases. The germline V gene encodes CDR1 MDHEN and CDR2 SYDVKM. The CDR3 runs to 15 residues. The junction had 9 bases not matched to a gene; V was cut back by 6 bases and J by 5 bases.

The V call is TRBV6-6, the J call TRBJ1-6; D unclear. The CDR3 runs 14 residues. Trimming left V 5 bases short and J 9 bases short, with 14 bases between. From germline, CDR1 is MNHNY and CDR2 SVGAGI (reference sequence). The CDR3 nucleotides are TGTGCCAGCAGTCGATCGACGGGTGTTTCACCCCTCCACTTT. This sequence encodes CASSRSTGVSPLHF.

The chain carries TRBV27 and TRBJ1-5; no clear D gene. CDR1 MNHEY and CDR2 SMNVEV come from the germline V gene (reference sequence). This CDR3 spans 15 amino acids. Between the trimmed V and J ends, which lost 5 bases and 5 bases, there was a span of 16 bases. The CDR3 here is CASSPRSDQYQPQHF. The CDR3 DNA reads TGTGCCAGCAGTCCCCGTTCGGACCAATATCAGCCCCAGCATTTT.

The chain employs TRBV4-1 and TRBJ2-3, with TRBD2 matching over 7 bases. The junction had 5 bases not matched to a gene; V was cut back by 1 base and J by 1 base. Germline V gene lookup returns CDR1 MGHRA and CDR2 YSYEKL. The CDR3 totals 16 residues. The CDR3 region has the DNA TGCGCCAGCAGCCAAGGGGGGGGAGGCGGCACAGATACGCAGTATTTT. This sequence encodes CASSQGGGGGTDTQYF.

In nucleotides, the CDR3 is TGTGCCAGCAGCTCTAGCGGGGGGAGCAATGAGCAGTTCTTC. Translation: CASSSSGGSNEQFF. The V and J genes are TRBV7-3 and TRBJ2-1, with 11 bases that match TRBD2. Germline V gene sequence: CDR1 SGHTA, CDR2 FQGTGA. Trimming removed 4 bases from V and 6 bases from J; junction bases left unmatched: 2. The CDR3 spans 14 residues.

This clone occurred once. V gene TRBV6-4 combines with J gene TRBJ1-6, with D maybe TRBD1 (5 bases). Looked up from germline, CDR1 is MRHNA and CDR2 is SNTAGT. Between the trimmed V and J ends, which lost 7 bases and 4 bases, there was a span of 14 bases. The CDR3 has 15 amino acids. The CDR3 sequence: CASNQRDSYNSPLHF. The CDR3 coding sequence is TGTGCCAGCAACCAAAGGGACTCGTATAATTCACCCCTCCACTTT.

In this sample, this clone turned up once. The rearrangement links TRBV5-6 to TRBJ1-5; D gene unclear. The V gene's germline CDR1 is SGHDT and CDR2 YYEEEE. The CDR3 totals 13 residues. The V and J ends lost 1 base and 7 bases respectively, with 9 bases between them. The CDR3 bases are TGTGCCAGCAGCTTGTCCCCCGGGCAGCCCCAGCATTTT. This sequence encodes CASSLSPGQPQHF.

The rearrangement links TRBV5-1 to TRBJ1-5; no clear D gene. Trimming shortened V by 4 bases and J by 9 bases, and 23 bases separated the two germline ends. Per the germline V gene, CDR1 is SGHRS and CDR2 is YFSETQ. CDR3 length equals 16 residues. The CDR3 nucleotides are TGCGCCAGCAGCCCGGGCGTGGCGGGATCCTCGGGGCCCCAGCATTTT. Residues: CASSPGVAGSSGPQHF.

The chain is built from TRBV27 and TRBJ1-1; no reliable D call. There are 16 residues in the CDR3. The ends were cut back, 0 bases at V and 0 bases at J, with 11 bases in the middle. Germline CDR1 MNHEY, CDR2 SMNVEV (reference sequence). The CDR3 DNA reads TGTGCCAGCAGTTTATCCGCGACACATATGAACACTGAAGCTTTCTTT. Translation gives CASSLSATHMNTEAFF.

This rearrangement joins TRBV6-6 to TRBJ1-6; 10 bases map to TRBD1. CDR3 length: 15 amino acids. Germline-derived CDR1 and CDR2 are MNHNY and SVGAGI (reference sequence). V lost 7 bases to trimming and J lost 9 bases; unmatched junction nucleotides: 9. CDR3 nucleotides: TGTGCCAGCACCCACCGGGGACAGGGGAGTTCACCCCTCCACTTT. It translates to CASTHRGQGSSPLHF.

The chain recombines TRBV20-1 with TRBJ1-1; the D gene is possibly TRBD1 (6 bases). With 3 bases removed from V and 0 bases from J, the gap between germline ends came to 17 bases. Germline V gene lookup returns CDR1 DFQATT and CDR2 SNEGSKA (reference sequence). The CDR3 runs 16 residues. CDR3 coding DNA: TGCAGTGCTAGTGACGTGGGCAGGGGCATGAACACTGAAGCTTTCTTT. Protein: CSASDVGRGMNTEAFF.